Below are 27 T cell receptor beta chains sequenced from a single sample in a study of control samples from healthy donors and cancer patients. Repertoires were generated with immunoSEQ multiplex PCR, while TCRdb's copy carries only in-frame clones and drops some. The sample holds fewer than 95,000 clones, about 85% seen once. The specimen sequenced was blood. The receptors come from a man younger than 45 in good health.

The rearrangement uses TRBV5-1 and TRBJ1-2, with TRBD1 matching 11 bases. Trimming removed 3 bases from V and 6 bases from J; junction bases left unmatched: 1. The CDR3 consists of 13 residues. Per germline, CDR1 SGHRS and CDR2 YFSETQ. The DNA of the CDR3 is TGCGCCAGCAGCTGGACAGGGGGCGATGGCTACACCTTC. Its translation: CASSWTGGDGYTF.

The rearrangement uses TRBV7-2 and TRBJ2-1; no clear D gene. The CDR3 covers 14 residues. Trimming left V 5 bases short and J 8 bases short, with 16 bases between. CDR1 is SGHTA, CDR2 FQGNSA, per germline. The CDR3 loop reads CASSHKSRLDEQFF. For the CDR3, the DNA is TGTGCCAGCAGCCATAAATCCCGACTCGATGAGCAGTTCTTC.

This clone was observed a few times. The rearrangement uses TRBV24-1 and TRBJ2-7; 9 nucleotides match TRBD1. This CDR3 is built from 15 residues. J gave up 4 bases and V 2 bases, and 5 bases lay outside the gene matches. Germline-derived CDR1 and CDR2 are KGHDR and SFDVKD. This chain's CDR3 is CATSDSQGARYEQYF. The CDR3 DNA sequence: TGTGCCACCAGTGATTCACAGGGGGCGAGATACGAGCAGTACTTC.

The chain is built from TRBV6-1 and TRBJ2-1; TRBD1 might be the D (6 bases). V was shortened by 0 bases and J by 8 bases, with 14 bases between the two germline ends. In germline, CDR1 is MNHNS, CDR2 SASEGT. The length of the CDR3 is 15 residues. The CDR3 nucleotides are TGTGCCAGCAGTGAAGCGTTGGGGGCTCGGGATGAGCAGTTCTTC. Translated, it gives CASSEALGARDEQFF.

This clone is a singleton in its sample. The chain employs TRBV24-1 and TRBJ1-1; the match to TRBD1 covers 9 bases. CDR3 size: 11 residues. Trimming cost V 10 bases and J 7 bases; bases outside gene matches: 3. The germline CDR1 and CDR2 sequences are KGHDR and SFDVKD. Here the CDR3 reads CATRQGDEAFF. For the CDR3, the DNA is TGTGCCACGAGACAGGGGGATGAAGCTTTCTTT.

The chain joins TRBV3-1 (or the pseudogene TRBV3-2) to TRBJ1-6; tentative D call: TRBD1 (5 bases). The CDR3 runs 16 residues. V was clipped by 4 bases and J by 9 bases, with 19 bases between them. The germline CDR1 and CDR2 sequences are LGHDT and YNNKEL (reference sequence). Here the CDR3 reads CASSPARGWGSSPLHF. The CDR3 DNA is TGTGCCAGCAGCCCGGCCCGGGGGTGGGGTTCTTCACCCCTCCACTTT.

This chain joins TRBV6-6 and TRBJ1-6, with D possibly matching TRBD1 (5 bases). Germline V gives CDR1 MNHNY, CDR2 SVGAGI (reference sequence). The CDR3 has 16 amino acids. V was trimmed by 4 bases and J by 9 bases, leaving 19 bases between them. The CDR3 sequence: CASSSPEGRLASPLHF. The CDR3 DNA sequence: TGTGCCAGCAGTTCGCCGGAGGGACGCTTGGCTTCACCCCTCCACTTT.

The rearrangement links TRBV10-3 to TRBJ1-6, with 10 nucleotides matching TRBD1. This CDR3 is 17 amino acids long. Germline lookup yields CDR1 ENHRY and CDR2 SYGVKD. Trimming removed 2 bases from V and 3 bases from J; junction bases left unmatched: 4. CDR3 amino acids: CAISERQGAGYNSPLHF. As DNA, the CDR3 is TGTGCCATCAGTGAGCGACAGGGGGCCGGCTATAATTCACCCCTCCACTTT.

The chain combines TRBV11-2 with TRBJ1-3; D gene unclear. This CDR3 has 13 residues. The V gene lost 1 base and the J gene lost 10 bases, with 11 bases spanning the gap. Germline V gene lookup returns CDR1 SGHAT and CDR2 FQNNGV. CDR3 sequence (DNA): TGTGCCAGCAGCTTAGGGGCAGATGGGACCATATATTTT. Residues: CASSLGADGTIYF.

This chain links TRBV6-1 with TRBJ1-2; weak D call: TRBD1 (6 bases). Germline V gene data show CDR1 as MNHNS and CDR2 as SASEGT. With 2 bases removed from V and 7 bases from J, the gap between germline ends came to 20 bases. The CDR3 extends over 16 amino acids. In nucleotides, the CDR3 is TGTGCCAGCAGTGAATTGTCCCTGGGGGGCAGTTCTGGCTACACCTTC. Protein product: CASSELSLGGSSGYTF.

CDR3: CASSQLADLGTEAFF. The CDR3 bases are TGCGCCAGCAGTCAATTAGCGGATTTGGGCACTGAAGCTTTCTTT. The V call is TRBV23-1, the J call TRBJ1-1; no clear D. TRBV23-1 falls under the ORF class, with uncertain function. The V end was cut by 1 base, the J end by 4 bases, with 13 bases between. The CDR3 is 15 amino acids.

This sequence joins TRBV27 and TRBJ2-7; 9 bases align to TRBD1. The trim removed 4 bases at V and 6 bases at J, leaving 4 bases unmatched. CDR1 and CDR2 (germline): MNHEY, SMNVEV (reference sequence). CDR3 size: 13 residues. This chain's CDR3 is CASSSQDRGEQYF. CDR3 bases: TGTGCCAGCAGTTCCCAGGACAGGGGCGAGCAGTACTTC.

The V call is TRBV6-1, the J call TRBJ2-5, with TRBD1 matching 7 bases. V shed 2 bases and J 5 bases; nucleotides not matched to a gene: 11. The CDR3 runs to 16 residues. Germline CDR1 is MNHNS and CDR2 is SASEGT. The DNA of the CDR3 is TGTGCCAGCAGTGAATTCAGGGACAGTCTAGGGGAGACCCAGTACTTC. This translates into CASSEFRDSLGETQYF.

The J gene is TRBJ1-2, the V gene TRBV4-2; D not resolved. The CDR3 extends over 13 amino acids. In germline, CDR1 is LGHNA, CDR2 YNFKEQ. Trimming shortened V by 0 bases and J by 7 bases, and 9 bases separated the two germline ends. CDR3 sequence reads: CASSQELTRGYTF. CDR3 DNA: TGTGCCAGCAGCCAAGAGCTCACTCGTGGCTACACCTTC.

The chain is built from TRBV7-2 and TRBJ1-2, with D unclear. In germline, CDR1 is SGHTA, CDR2 FQGNSA. The germline V and J ends were trimmed by 1 base and 4 bases, with 4 bases remaining between them. This CDR3 contains 12 residues. The CDR3 protein is CASSLESYGYTF. In nucleotides, the CDR3 is TGTGCCAGCAGCTTAGAAAGCTATGGCTACACCTTC.

The chain joins TRBV9 to TRBJ2-5, with D perhaps being TRBD1 or TRBD2 (5 bases each). Germline V gene data show CDR1 as SGDLS and CDR2 as YYNGEE. The germline V and J ends were trimmed by 5 bases and 5 bases, with 19 bases remaining between them. CDR3 length: 15 amino acids. CDR3 nucleotide sequence: TGTGCCAGCAGTGCTTTAGGGACGGCTCAGGAGACCCAGTACTTC. It translates to CASSALGTAQETQYF.

V usage is TRBV18 and J usage is TRBJ1-4; TRBD1 might be the D (6 bases). CDR3 length: 15 residues. The ends were cut back, 3 bases at V and 5 bases at J, with 13 bases in the middle. Looked up from germline, CDR1 is KGHSH and CDR2 is LQKENI. The CDR3 loop reads CASSPDGGLNEKLFF. Here the CDR3 DNA reads TGTGCCAGCTCACCTGACGGGGGCTTGAATGAAAAACTGTTTTTT.

This clone was seen just once. The rearrangement links TRBV9 to TRBJ1-2; 11 nucleotides agree with TRBD1. CDR1 and CDR2 (germline): SGDLS, YYNGEE. The trim removed 0 bases at V and 8 bases at J, leaving 6 bases unmatched. The CDR3 runs 15 residues. This CDR3 is CASSVEGQGARGYTF. The CDR3 nucleotides are TGTGCCAGCAGCGTAGAAGGACAGGGGGCGCGAGGCTACACCTTC.

This rearrangement joins TRBV11-2 to TRBJ2-7; D is possibly TRBD1 or TRBD2 (7 bases each). The CDR3 runs to 16 residues. Germline V gene sequence: CDR1 SGHAT, CDR2 FQNNGV. V was pared by 5 bases and J by 2 bases, with 19 bases between. CDR3 DNA: TGTGCCAGCAGCCCGCAGGGGGGAGCGGGAACCTACGAGCAGTACTTC. The encoded protein is CASSPQGGAGTYEQYF. Full variable domain (outside the CDR3, taken from reference TRBV11-2 and TRBJ2-7): EAGVAQSPRYKIIEKRQSVAFWCNPISGHATLYWYQQILGQGPKLLIQFQNNGVVDDSQLPKDRFSAERLKGVDSTLKIQPAKLEDSAVYLCASSPQGGAGTYEQYFGPGTRLTVT.

The rearrangement uses TRBV10-2 and TRBJ1-5, with a possible D match to TRBD1 (6 bases). Germline assignment: CDR1 WSHSY and CDR2 SAAADI. V lost 4 bases, J lost 1 base, and 8 bases lay in between. The CDR3 runs 14 residues. The chain's CDR3 is CASSAGTSNQPQHF. The CDR3 coding sequence is TGCGCCAGCAGTGCAGGGACAAGCAATCAGCCCCAGCATTTT.

V is TRBV5-1 and J is TRBJ1-1, with D perhaps matching TRBD1 (5 bases). The V gene lost 4 bases and the J gene lost 1 base, with 8 bases spanning the gap. Germline V gene data show CDR1 as SGHRS and CDR2 as YFSETQ. The CDR3 spans 13 residues. CDR3 DNA sequence: TGCGCCAGCAGCGTGGGACGGAACACTGAAGCTTTCTTT. This codes for CASSVGRNTEAFF.

The CDR3 protein is CASSYSLTGGELFF. The CDR3, as DNA: TGTGCCAGCAGTTACTCACTTACTGGCGGGGAGCTGTTTTTT. The chain recombines TRBV6-5 with TRBJ2-2; D is undetermined. In germline, CDR1 is MNHEY, CDR2 SVGAGI. The length of the CDR3 is 14 residues. V dropped 0 bases and J dropped 7 bases, with 9 bases sitting between them.

J is TRBJ1-6 and V is TRBV6-5; no reliable D call. V lost 8 bases, J lost 7 bases, and 9 bases lay in between. There are 12 residues in the CDR3. CDR1 is MNHEY and CDR2 is SVGAGI in the germline V gene. CDR3 bases: TGTGCCAGCCAGGTCGTAAATTCACCCCTCCACTTT. Its translation is CASQVVNSPLHF.

The J gene is TRBJ2-3, the V gene TRBV5-1; TRBD2 aligns across 9 bases. The V gene end was trimmed by 4 bases and the J gene end by 4 bases; junction bases not matched to a gene: 7. The CDR3 sequence is 15 residues long. Germline lookup yields CDR1 SGHRS and CDR2 YFSETQ. The CDR3 region is CASSTGTSNADTQYF. The CDR3 coding sequence is TGCGCCAGCAGCACCGGGACTAGCAATGCAGATACGCAGTATTTT. Looking up the rest from reference TRBV5-1 and TRBJ2-3 gives the full variable domain: KAGVTQTPRYLIKTRGQQVTLSCSPISGHRSVSWYQQTPGQGLQFLFEYFSETQRNKGNFPGRFSGRQFSNSRSEMNVSTLELGDSALYLCASSTGTSNADTQYFGPGTRLTVL.

The rearrangement links TRBV27 to TRBJ2-7; 10 bases agree with TRBD1. This CDR3 has 13 residues. Germline CDR1 reads MNHEY; CDR2 reads SMNVEV (reference sequence). The V and J ends lost 8 bases and 7 bases, in that order; junction bases with no gene match: 8. This CDR3 reads CASRRTGGHEQYF. CDR3 nucleotides: TGTGCCAGCCGACGGACAGGGGGTCATGAGCAGTACTTC.

As to this clone: A read error may account for a junction end that differs from germline. The genes are TRBV7-2 and TRBJ1-2; D possibly corresponds to TRBD1 (5 bases). The germline gives CDR1 SGHTA, CDR2 FQGNSA. The length of the CDR3 is 15 residues. CDR3 protein: CASSLAMGDSYGYTF. The CDR3 DNA reads TGTGCCAGCAGCCTAGCTATGGGGGATAGCTATGGCTACACCTTC.

The chain couples TRBV3-1 (or the pseudogene TRBV3-2) to TRBJ2-2; a possible D gene is TRBD2 (5 bases). CDR1 is LGHDT and CDR2 is YNNKEL in the germline V gene (reference sequence). The CDR3 extends over 14 amino acids. V gave up 3 bases and J gave up 4 bases, with 9 bases separating them. CDR3 DNA: TGTGCCAGCAGCCACCTTGGGAGCACCGGGGAGCTGTTTTTT. Translated: CASSHLGSTGELFF.